The next 26 T cell receptor beta chains were all read from a single sample in a study of CD8 T cells in ankylosing spondylitis. These receptors have no identified antigens. TCRdb ran MiXCR on the 5' RACE reads and lists one entry per CDR3 protein. The table shows about 500,000 distinct CDR3 sequences, with about 13% occurring only once. Findings of the study overall: A motif in TCR beta, a set of under 10 highly homologous variants, appeared characteristic of ankylosing spondylitis blood.

The sequenced sample consisted of blood, either unsorted or a sorted T cell fraction (not recorded which). The receptors shown here come from a male donor with ankylosing spondylitis.

This clonotype was observed a handful of times. The rearrangement joins TRBV20-1 to TRBJ2-7; tentatively, D is TRBD2 (7 bases). The germline CDR1 and CDR2 sequences are DFQATT and SNEGSKA (reference sequence). The V gene lost 4 bases and the J gene lost 3 bases, with 28 bases spanning the gap. This CDR3 has 18 amino acids. The CDR3 DNA reads as TGCAGTGCTATGAGGGGCGGTGCGGGGGCGGGTGTTGTCTACGAGCAGTACTTC. Its protein product is CSAMRGGAGAGVVYEQYF.

The chain couples TRBV5-1 to TRBJ2-6; D gene ambiguous. The germline CDR1 and CDR2 sequences are SGHRS and YFSETQ. Trimming removed 7 bases at V and 1 base at J, with 9 bases between. There are 14 residues in the CDR3. CDR3 in DNA: TGCGCCAGCGGGGATGCTTCTGGGGCCAACGTCCTGACTTTC. Residues: CASGDASGANVLTF.

This clonotype was counted many times. The CDR3 here is CSASTTGGGYTF. CDR3 bases: TGCAGTGCTAGTACGACAGGGGGCGGCTACACCTTC. This rearrangement joins TRBV20-1 to TRBJ1-2; 10 bases line up with TRBD1. There are 12 residues in the CDR3. Germline CDR1 and CDR2: DFQATT and SNEGSKA (reference sequence). V shed 3 bases and J 8 bases; nucleotides not matched to a gene: 3.

In its sample, this clonotype was seen a few times. The chain recombines TRBV12-3 or TRBV12-4 with TRBJ2-1, with 12 bases lining up with TRBD2. This CDR3 has 16 residues. After removal of 6 bases from V and 2 bases from J, the junction contained 5 bases not matched to a gene. In nucleotides, the CDR3 is TGTGCCAGCAGAACACTAGCGGGAGGCCCCTACAATGAGCAGTTCTTC. Translation gives CASRTLAGGPYNEQFF.

This sequence joins TRBV13 and TRBJ2-5; 8 bases match TRBD2. Looked up from germline, CDR1 is PRHDT and CDR2 is FYEKMQ (reference sequence). The CDR3 totals 13 residues. V lost 5 bases and J lost 5; bases outside the gene matches: 4. CDR3 loop: CASSTRLAETQYF. For the CDR3, the DNA is TGTGCCAGCAGCACGCGACTAGCGGAGACCCAGTACTTC.

At least ten counts were recorded for this clonotype. The CDR3 region is CASSLHDEQFF. The CDR3 nucleotides read TGCGCCAGCAGCTTACATGATGAGCAGTTCTTC. This chain uses TRBV5-1 with TRBJ2-1; D not certain. Germline CDR1 is SGHRS and CDR2 is YFSETQ. Trimming took 2 bases from V and 8 from J, leaving 5 bases between them. The CDR3 has 11 amino acids.

Many counts were recorded for this clonotype. J is TRBJ2-1 and V is TRBV20-1, with TRBD2 matching 8 bases. J was trimmed by 4 bases and V by 3 bases; bases with no gene match: 5. CDR3 length: 14 amino acids. CDR1 is DFQATT, CDR2 SNEGSKA, per germline (reference sequence). The DNA of the CDR3 is TGCAGTGCTAGTGGTACTAGCGGATACAATGAGCAGTTCTTC. Amino acid sequence: CSASGTSGYNEQFF.

This clonotype was seen many times. The chain uses TRBV2 and TRBJ2-5, with 10 bases aligning to TRBD2. Germline V lookup: CDR1 SNHLY, CDR2 FYNNEI. This CDR3 comprises 15 residues. The V gene end was trimmed by 4 bases and the J gene end by 4 bases; junction bases not matched to a gene: 6. The CDR3 nucleotides read TGTGCCAGCAGTGCCCTAGCGGGAGAGTCAGAGACCCAGTACTTC. The encoded protein is CASSALAGESETQYF.

This clonotype has only a few counts. This chain connects TRBV27 to TRBJ2-1, with 16 bases matching TRBD2. The germline V gene encodes CDR1 MNHEY and CDR2 SMNVEV (reference sequence). The CDR3 spans 16 residues. The V segment lost 2 bases and the J segment 10 bases; nucleotides outside the gene matches: 5. The DNA for the CDR3 is TGTGCCAGCAGTTTAGTCCCGGGACTAGCGGGAGGGGAGCAGTTCTTC. As protein: CASSLVPGLAGGEQFF.

V usage is TRBV20-1 and J usage is TRBJ1-6, with a weak D call TRBD1 (5 bases). The CDR3 is made up of 16 amino acids. Germline V gene data show CDR1 as DFQATT and CDR2 as SNEGSKA (reference sequence). Trimming took 1 base from V and 7 from J, leaving 17 bases between them. DNA for the CDR3: TGCAGTGCTAGAGTGAGACAGAGAGACAAGAATTCACCCCTCCACTTT. Protein: CSARVRQRDKNSPLHF.

This clonotype was detected a few times. V usage is TRBV20-1 and J usage is TRBJ2-1; 8 nucleotides agree with TRBD2. With V trimmed by 6 bases and J by 4 bases, 14 bases remained unmatched. CDR1 and CDR2 (germline): DFQATT, SNEGSKA (reference sequence). The CDR3 is 16 residues long. In nucleotides, the CDR3 is TGCAGTGCCCGTCTAGCGGCGGGAGGCGATTACAATGAGCAGTTCTTC. It translates to CSARLAAGGDYNEQFF.

This clonotype was picked up many times. V and J are TRBV28 and TRBJ2-1; D is unresolved. CDR3 length: 15 residues. The V and J ends lost 6 bases and 2 bases respectively, with 14 bases between them. The germline gives CDR1 MDHEN, CDR2 SYDVKM. In DNA, the CDR3 is TGTGCCAGCAGCAGAACAGAGACCGCCTACAATGAGCAGTTCTTC. This translates into CASSRTETAYNEQFF. Filled out from reference TRBV28 and TRBJ2-1, the complete variable domain reads DVKVTQSSRYLVKRTGEKVFLECVQDMDHENMFWYRQDPGLGLRLIYFSYDVKMKEKGDIPEGYSVSREKKERFSLILESASTNQTSMYLCASSRTETAYNEQFFGPGTRLTVL.

The V and J genes are TRBV13 and TRBJ1-5, with D tentatively TRBD1 (5 bases). This CDR3 contains 16 residues. Looked up from germline, CDR1 is PRHDT and CDR2 is FYEKMQ (reference sequence). V dropped 0 bases and J dropped 3 bases, with 12 bases sitting between them. For the CDR3, the DNA is TGTGCCAGCAGCTTAGGCCTAGGGGATCCCAATCAGCCCCAGCATTTT. It codes for CASSLGLGDPNQPQHF.

This clonotype was counted a few times. J is TRBJ2-1 and V is TRBV5-1, with TRBD2 matching 7 bases. Per the germline V gene, CDR1 is SGHRS and CDR2 is YFSETQ. V lost 4 bases and J lost 10; bases outside the gene matches: 11. CDR3 length equals 14 residues. The CDR3 DNA reads TGCGCCAGCAGCCCCCAGCTAGCGGCCACCGAGCAGTTCTTC. It specifies CASSPQLAATEQFF.

This clonotype was counted ten times or more. The rearrangement uses TRBV3-1 and TRBJ1-1; D remains ambiguous. V shed 6 bases and J shed 5 bases, with 10 bases lying between them. Germline V gene data show CDR1 as LGHDT and CDR2 as YNNKEL (reference sequence). This CDR3 has 12 amino acids. CDR3 DNA: TGTGCCAGCAGTAGGGTCGGTACTGAAGCTTTCTTT. Its protein is CASSRVGTEAFF.

This clonotype was seen only a few times. V is TRBV20-1 and J is TRBJ2-2; 9 nucleotides agree with TRBD2. This CDR3 is built from 14 residues. V lost 2 bases, J lost 3 bases, and 1 base stayed unmatched. Germline V lookup: CDR1 DFQATT, CDR2 SNEGSKA (reference sequence). This CDR3 is CSARLAGHTGELFF. CDR3 sequence (DNA): TGCAGTGCTAGACTAGCGGGGCACACCGGGGAGCTGTTTTTT.

The CDR3 DNA is TGTGCCAGCAGCCCACCGCTAGCGGCCAGCTCCTACGAGCAGTACTTC. It is translated as CASSPPLAASSYEQYF. The rearrangement uses TRBV7-9 and TRBJ2-7; 7 nucleotides match TRBD2. The CDR3 totals 16 residues. Germline-derived CDR1 and CDR2 are SEHNR and FQNEAQ (reference sequence). V trimming: 5 bases; J trimming: 0 bases; junction bases outside the gene matches: 10.

This clonotype was observed a handful of times. The V gene is TRBV5-1, the J gene TRBJ2-1, with 8 positions matching TRBD1. Germline V gene sequence: CDR1 SGHRS, CDR2 YFSETQ. J lost 10 bases, V lost 4 bases, and 10 bases had no gene match. The CDR3 has 14 residues. CDR3 loop: CASSGGQVFNEQFF. CDR3 DNA sequence: TGCGCCAGCAGCGGGGGACAGGTTTTCAACGAGCAGTTCTTC.

This clonotype was seen ten or more times. V is TRBV29-1 and J is TRBJ2-2; TRBD2 agrees at 7 bases. CDR3 length: 16 residues. The V segment lost 4 bases and the J segment 3 bases; nucleotides outside the gene matches: 11. The V gene's germline CDR1 is SQVTM and CDR2 ANQGSEA. Here the CDR3 reads CSVGRVGAGYTGELFF. Here the CDR3 DNA reads TGCAGCGTTGGGAGGGTAGGAGCGGGATACACCGGGGAGCTGTTTTTT.

In its sample, this clonotype was seen a few times. The chain uses TRBV5-1 and TRBJ1-5, with 8 nucleotides matching TRBD1. Germline assignment: CDR1 SGHRS and CDR2 YFSETQ. Unmatched junction bases numbered 9, after V lost 0 bases and J lost 10 bases. CDR3 length: 15 residues. CDR3 residues: CASSLGQGLVEPQHF. DNA of the CDR3: TGCGCCAGCAGCTTGGGACAGGGGCTAGTAGAACCCCAGCATTTT.

The chain combines TRBV20-1 with TRBJ2-2; 7 nucleotides align to TRBD2. Germline-derived CDR1 and CDR2 are DFQATT and SNEGSKA (reference sequence). V lost 5 bases and J lost 5; bases outside the gene matches: 8. This CDR3 region has 14 residues. The CDR3 DNA is TGCAGTGCTGCTACGGGAGGAGGGACCGGGGAGCTGTTTTTT. Translation gives CSAATGGGTGELFF.

The chain is built from TRBV30 and TRBJ2-7; TRBD2 might be the D (6 bases). V lost 2 bases to trimming and J lost 0 bases, with 8 bases between them. The CDR3 extends over 13 amino acids. CDR1 and CDR2 from the germline V gene are GTSNPN and SVGIG (reference sequence). This CDR3 is CAWSWGDSYEQYF. DNA of the CDR3: TGTGCCTGGAGTTGGGGGGACTCCTACGAGCAGTACTTC.

The chain recombines TRBV5-5 with TRBJ2-3; TRBD1 matches at 7 bases. The CDR3 is 14 residues long. CDR1 is SGHKS and CDR2 is YYEKEE in the germline V gene (reference sequence). The V segment lost 4 bases and the J segment 7 bases; nucleotides outside the gene matches: 9. CDR3 amino acids: CASSHPRDRNTQYF. CDR3 sequence (DNA): TGTGCCAGCAGCCACCCCAGGGACAGAAATACGCAGTATTTT.

As to this clonotype: A much larger clone differs by one base, so this may be a read error. V is TRBV5-1 and J is TRBJ1-1; TRBD1 might be the D (6 bases). V was clipped by 3 bases and J by 3 bases, with 9 bases between them. Germline CDR1 reads SGHRS; CDR2 reads YFSETQ. The CDR3 totals 13 residues. The CDR3 reads CASSYRQDTEAFF. CDR3 nucleotides: TGCGCCAGCAGCTACCGACAGGACACTGAAGCTTTCTTT.

This clonotype was found a few times. The genes are TRBV5-5 and TRBJ2-2; possibly TRBD1 or TRBD2 for D (5 bases each). The CDR3 has 15 amino acids. V lost 0 bases, J lost 1 base, and 7 bases lay in between. Germline values: CDR1 SGHKS, CDR2 YYEKEE (reference sequence). The CDR3 protein is CASSLGGMNTGELFF. The DNA for the CDR3 is TGTGCCAGCAGCTTGGGGGGGATGAACACCGGGGAGCTGTTTTTT.

There are many counts of this clonotype. The chain carries TRBV11-2 and TRBJ2-7; D is uncertain. The V and J ends lost 2 bases and 3 bases respectively, with 11 bases between them. In germline, CDR1 is SGHAT, CDR2 FQNNGV. The CDR3 loop spans 14 amino acids. The CDR3 region is CASSLYTGFYEQYV. CDR3 DNA sequence: TGTGCCAGCAGCTTATACACGGGTTTCTACGAGCAGTACGTC.